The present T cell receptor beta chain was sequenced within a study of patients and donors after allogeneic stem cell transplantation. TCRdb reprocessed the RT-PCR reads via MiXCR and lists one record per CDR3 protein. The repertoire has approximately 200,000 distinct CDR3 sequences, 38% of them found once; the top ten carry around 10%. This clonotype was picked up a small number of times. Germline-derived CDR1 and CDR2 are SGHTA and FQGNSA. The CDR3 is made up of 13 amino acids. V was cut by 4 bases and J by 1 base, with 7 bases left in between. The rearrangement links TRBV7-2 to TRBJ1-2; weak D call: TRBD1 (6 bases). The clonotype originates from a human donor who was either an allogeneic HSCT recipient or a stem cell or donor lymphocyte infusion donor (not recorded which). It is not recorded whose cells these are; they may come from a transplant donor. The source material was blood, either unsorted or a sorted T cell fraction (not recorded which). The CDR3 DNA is TGTGCCAGCAGCTACAGGGTTAACTATGGCTACACCTTC. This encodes CASSYRVNYGYTF.